Presented here are 25 T cell receptor beta chains from one specimen sequenced in a study of blood T cell repertoires in COVID-19. Sequencing was performed with immunoSEQ multiplex PCR; in TCRdb, only in-frame clones are kept and a portion is missing. The sample yields a few hundred thousand clones, roughly 90% seen once. Material for sequencing was peripheral blood. These receptors were collected from a woman aged 60-70 years with acute or convalescent COVID-19.

The chain carries TRBV3-1 (or the pseudogene TRBV3-2) and TRBJ2-7; the D is unclear. The CDR3 sequence is 12 residues long. V was cut by 5 bases and J by 2 bases, with 7 bases left in between. Germline lookup yields CDR1 LGHDT and CDR2 YNNKEL (reference sequence). The CDR3 reads CASSSLTYEQYF. Written as DNA, the CDR3 is TGTGCCAGCAGCTCACTTACCTACGAGCAGTACTTC.

The chain combines TRBV19 with TRBJ1-4; TRBD1 is a possible D gene (6 bases). Germline CDR1 LNHDA, CDR2 SQIVND (reference sequence). Trimming stripped 2 bases from V and 7 bases from J, with 11 bases between. CDR3 size: 14 residues. The CDR3 region is CASSISGVGEKLFF. DNA of the CDR3: TGTGCCAGTAGTATATCAGGGGTCGGTGAAAAACTGTTTTTT.

This chain links TRBV28 with TRBJ1-1; tentative D call: TRBD1 (5 bases). Germline V gives CDR1 MDHEN, CDR2 SYDVKM. The CDR3 extends over 15 amino acids. The V gene lost 6 bases and the J gene lost 4 bases, with 18 bases spanning the gap. The CDR3 is CASSAVPGKGTEAFF. The CDR3 nucleotides are TGTGCCAGCAGCGCCGTCCCAGGGAAGGGCACTGAAGCTTTCTTT.

This clone has a single count. The chain is built from TRBV11-3 and TRBJ2-2; 7 positions agree with TRBD1. The CDR3 totals 16 residues. The J segment lost 4 bases and the V segment lost 5 bases, leaving 10 bases of the junction unmatched. The germline CDR1 and CDR2 sequences are SGHNT and YENEEA. The CDR3 region has the DNA TGTGCCAGCAGCCACCCGACAGGGAGTGGCACCGGGGAGCTGTTTTTT. Its protein product is CASSHPTGSGTGELFF.

With regard to this clone: A much larger clone differs by one base, so this may be a read error. The rearrangement uses TRBV3-1 (or the pseudogene TRBV3-2) and TRBJ2-3; 8 bases map to TRBD2. Germline V gives CDR1 LGHDT, CDR2 YNNKEL (reference sequence). The CDR3 has 15 residues. V was pared by 5 bases and J by 0 bases, with 4 bases of the junction left unmatched. The DNA for the CDR3 is TGTGCCAGCAGCGCCACTAGCGGCAGCACAGATACGCAGTATTTT. Protein product: CASSATSGSTDTQYF.

This clone appeared once. The chain has TRBV14 and TRBJ2-3, with TRBD1 matching over 9 bases. Unmatched junction bases numbered 10, after V lost 4 bases and J lost 8 bases. CDR3 length equals 15 residues. Germline CDR1 is SGHDN and CDR2 is FVKESK. For the CDR3, the DNA is TGTGCCAGCAGCCTCAAGCCCGGACAGGGGACTACGCAGTATTTT. As protein: CASSLKPGQGTTQYF.

The chain uses TRBV5-1 and TRBJ2-7; a possible D gene is TRBD1 (6 bases). The CDR3 extends over 14 amino acids. CDR1 SGHRS and CDR2 YFSETQ come from the germline V gene. V lost 0 bases and J 5 bases, leaving 12 bases between the germline ends. CDR3 protein: CASSLGAGENEQYF. CDR3 nucleotide sequence: TGCGCCAGCAGCTTGGGGGCAGGGGAGAACGAGCAGTACTTC.

This chain uses TRBV7-2 with TRBJ1-5; a weak D match, TRBD1 (6 bases). CDR1 is SGHTA and CDR2 is FQGNSA in the germline V gene. The V and J ends lost 3 bases and 5 bases respectively, with 11 bases between them. The CDR3 spans 14 residues. The CDR3 here is CASSLQGFDQPQHF. The CDR3 coding sequence is TGTGCCAGCAGCTTGCAGGGGTTCGATCAGCCCCAGCATTTT. The variable domain in full, completed from reference TRBV7-2 and TRBJ1-5, reads GAGVSQSPSNKVTEKGKDVELRCDPISGHTALYWYRQSLGQGLEFLIYFQGNSAPDKSGLPSDRFSAERTGGSVSTLTIQRTQQEDSAVYLCASSLQGFDQPQHFGDGTRLSIL.

The V call is TRBV5-1, the J call TRBJ2-2; 10 nucleotides align to TRBD2. With V trimmed by 4 bases and J by 7 bases, 7 bases remained unmatched. In germline, CDR1 is SGHRS, CDR2 YFSETQ. This CDR3 comprises 15 residues. This chain's CDR3 is CASSPRLAGGGELFF. The DNA for the CDR3 is TGCGCCAGCAGCCCCCGATTAGCGGGAGGCGGGGAGCTGTTTTTT.

This chain connects TRBV7-2 to TRBJ2-7; the D gene is possibly TRBD1 (7 bases). The CDR3 loop spans 16 amino acids. Germline CDR1 reads SGHTA; CDR2 reads FQGNSA. V lost 1 base, J lost 4 bases, and 17 bases lay in between. CDR3 region: CASSLVGGRGLYEQYF. CDR3 nucleotide sequence: TGTGCCAGCAGCTTAGTGGGGGGCAGGGGGTTGTACGAGCAGTACTTC.

This rearrangement joins TRBV6-6 to TRBJ1-2; D unresolved. The CDR3 extends over 13 amino acids. In germline, CDR1 is MNHNY, CDR2 SVGAGI (reference sequence). Trimming left V 9 bases short and J 2 bases short, with 13 bases between. The CDR3 is CASHPWANYGYTF. CDR3 DNA: TGTGCCAGTCACCCCTGGGCCAACTATGGCTACACCTTC.

This clone showed up just once. The chain combines TRBV5-1 with TRBJ1-5; the match to TRBD1 covers 9 bases. Per the germline V gene, CDR1 is SGHRS and CDR2 is YFSETQ. The CDR3 length is 15 residues. Losses at the gene ends were 0 bases for V and 8 bases for J; bases not matched to a gene: 6. In DNA form, the CDR3 reads TGCGCCAGCAGCTTGGCAGGGACAGGGCGTGAGCCCCAGCATTTT. This sequence encodes CASSLAGTGREPQHF.

The V call is TRBV5-6, the J call TRBJ1-1, with D possibly TRBD1 on 5 matching bases. This CDR3 is 12 amino acids long. CDR1 is SGHDT and CDR2 is YYEEEE in the germline V gene. V was pared by 4 bases and J by 5 bases, with 9 bases between. The chain's CDR3 is CASSRPGTEAFF. DNA for the CDR3: TGTGCCAGCAGCCGTCCAGGGACTGAAGCTTTCTTT. Variable domain in full (rest from reference TRBV5-6 and TRBJ1-1): DAGVTQSPTHLIKTRGQQVTLRCSPKSGHDTVSWYQQALGQGPQFIFQYYEEEERQRGNFPDRFSGHQFPNYSSELNVNALLLGDSALYLCASSRPGTEAFFGQGTRLTVV.

The V and J genes are TRBV27 and TRBJ2-1; the D gene is possibly TRBD2 (6 bases). CDR1 and CDR2 from the germline V gene are MNHEY and SMNVEV (reference sequence). V was pared by 7 bases and J by 0 bases, with 13 bases between. CDR3 length equals 15 residues. CDR3 amino acids: CASKRGSSSYNEQFF. As DNA, the CDR3 is TGTGCCAGCAAACGGGGGAGCAGCTCCTACAATGAGCAGTTCTTC.

The rearrangement links TRBV27 to TRBJ2-5, with 15 bases fitting TRBD2. In germline, CDR1 is MNHEY, CDR2 SMNVEV (reference sequence). V gave up 6 bases and J gave up 6 bases; unmatched junction bases: 5. The CDR3 covers 15 residues. The CDR3 DNA reads as TGTGCCAGCAGCCCGGGACTAGCGGGAGGAAAGACCCAGTACTTC. Translation gives CASSPGLAGGKTQYF.

The rearrangement links TRBV9 to TRBJ1-3; the D is unclear. Trimming removed 3 bases from V and 1 base from J, with 14 bases in between. CDR1 SGDLS and CDR2 YYNGEE come from the germline V gene. This CDR3 contains 16 residues. CDR3 in DNA: TGTGCCAGCAGCGCACACATGAGAGGATCTGGAAACACCATATATTTT. It encodes CASSAHMRGSGNTIYF.

The CDR3 sequence is CASSLSDRTLSGNTIYF. CDR3 bases: TGTGCCAGCAGTCTCTCCGACAGGACACTCTCTGGAAACACCATATATTTT. The rearrangement joins TRBV6-6 to TRBJ1-3; a weak D match, TRBD1 (6 bases). The germline V and J ends were trimmed by 5 bases and 0 bases, with 17 bases remaining between them. Germline CDR1 is MNHNY and CDR2 is SVGAGI (reference sequence). The CDR3 contains 17 residues.

The chain employs TRBV28 and TRBJ2-1, with 8 bases lining up with TRBD1. The trim removed 2 bases at V and 6 bases at J, leaving 9 bases unmatched. This CDR3 has 16 residues. Germline V CDR1 and CDR2: MDHEN, SYDVKM. CDR3 sequence: CASSLPGQGSGNEQFF. For the CDR3, the DNA is TGTGCCAGCAGTTTACCCGGACAGGGTTCGGGCAATGAGCAGTTCTTC. The full variable domain, completed using reference TRBV28 and TRBJ2-1, is DVKVTQSSRYLVKRTGEKVFLECVQDMDHENMFWYRQDPGLGLRLIYFSYDVKMKEKGDIPEGYSVSREKKERFSLILESASTNQTSMYLCASSLPGQGSGNEQFFGPGTRLTVL.

The chain couples TRBV9 to TRBJ2-3; D is ambiguous. V was trimmed by 2 bases and J by 0 bases, leaving 10 bases between them. Germline CDR1 SGDLS, CDR2 YYNGEE. The CDR3 sequence is 15 residues long. The CDR3 region is CASSVTVKSTDTQYF. CDR3 nucleotides: TGTGCCAGCAGCGTTACAGTCAAAAGCACAGATACGCAGTATTTT.

The chain is built from TRBV6-5 and TRBJ1-2; D unresolved. CDR1 and CDR2 (germline): MNHEY, SVGAGI. The CDR3 contains 14 residues. Trimming took 5 bases from V and 2 from J, leaving 12 bases between them. CDR3 DNA: TGTGCCAGCAGTCGCCCCCCGGGGAACTATGGCTACACCTTC. Translated, it gives CASSRPPGNYGYTF.

The chain has TRBV5-1 and TRBJ2-5; no firm D call. CDR3 length: 15 amino acids. V gave up 1 base and J gave up 3 bases, with 13 bases separating them. Germline CDR1 and CDR2: SGHRS and YFSETQ. This CDR3 is CASSLSMPPKETQYF. CDR3 nucleotides: TGCGCCAGCAGCTTGTCTATGCCCCCAAAAGAGACCCAGTACTTC.

The rearrangement joins TRBV28 to TRBJ1-2; D is unresolved. V lost 7 bases, J lost 5 bases, and 5 bases lay in between. In germline, CDR1 is MDHEN, CDR2 SYDVKM. CDR3 length: 10 amino acids. DNA for the CDR3: TGTGCCAGCAAGAGTTATGGCTACACCTTC. Protein sequence: CASKSYGYTF.

The V call is TRBV19, the J call TRBJ2-1; a possible D gene is TRBD1 (6 bases). The ends were cut back, 10 bases at V and 4 bases at J, with 17 bases in the middle. This CDR3 is 14 amino acids long. Germline V gene lookup returns CDR1 LNHDA and CDR2 SQIVND (reference sequence). CDR3 nucleotide sequence: TGTGCCACCACTCCGGGACATTCATACAATGAGCAGTTCTTC. It codes for CATTPGHSYNEQFF.

The chain combines TRBV27 with TRBJ2-3, with D unresolved. This CDR3 region has 14 residues. Germline lookup yields CDR1 MNHEY and CDR2 SMNVEV (reference sequence). Trimming stripped 0 bases from V and 0 bases from J, with 4 bases between. The CDR3: CASSLSLSTDTQYF. CDR3 in DNA: TGTGCCAGCAGTTTATCGTTAAGCACAGATACGCAGTATTTT.

This chain joins TRBV10-3 and TRBJ2-1; the match to TRBD1 covers 8 bases. V shed 10 bases, J shed 7 bases, and the junction held 6 bases outside the gene matches. The CDR3 is made up of 12 amino acids. Germline CDR1 reads ENHRY; CDR2 reads SYGVKD. The CDR3 loop is CASGQGPNEQFF. The CDR3 coding sequence is TGTGCCAGTGGACAGGGCCCGAATGAGCAGTTCTTC.